One sample yielded the 19 T cell receptor beta chains listed below, sequenced in a study of control samples from healthy donors and cancer patients. Assay used: immunoSEQ multiplex PCR; TCRdb lists only in-frame clones, some missing. This sample contains around 190,000 clones. The sequencing sample was made of blood. The source is a woman under 40 in good health.

The genes are TRBV18 and TRBJ1-4; D gene uncertain. V was cut by 6 bases and J by 4 bases, with 15 bases left in between. Germline V gives CDR1 KGHSH, CDR2 LQKENI. The CDR3 has 15 residues. The CDR3 region is CASSLQPGFNEKLFF. The CDR3 coding sequence is TGTGCCAGCTCCCTCCAACCAGGTTTTAATGAAAAACTGTTTTTT.

The rearrangement links TRBV10-1 to TRBJ2-1; 15 nucleotides match TRBD2. The CDR3 totals 14 residues. The junction had 3 bases not matched to a gene; V was cut back by 8 bases and J by 7 bases. Germline V gives CDR1 WNHNN, CDR2 SYGVQD (reference sequence). The CDR3 nucleotides are TGCGCCAGCGGGGGACTAGCGGGGGGTAATGAGCAGTTCTTC. This sequence encodes CASGGLAGGNEQFF.

This chain connects TRBV24-1 to TRBJ2-5, with D tentatively TRBD1 (5 bases). The germline V gene has CDR1 KGHDR and CDR2 SFDVKD. Trimming took off 0 bases at V and 3 bases at J, with 16 bases between the two ends. The CDR3 spans 17 residues. The CDR3 DNA reads TGTGCCACCAGTGATTTGGGAGCAGGAGACAGTAAAGAGACCCAGTACTTC. Translation gives CATSDLGAGDSKETQYF.

The chain recombines TRBV5-1 with TRBJ1-1; D gene uncertain. V was shortened by 0 bases and J by 2 bases, with 11 bases between the two germline ends. Germline CDR1 is SGHRS and CDR2 is YFSETQ. This CDR3 spans 15 amino acids. The CDR3 DNA reads as TGCGCCAGCAGCTTGGTAACGGGGAAAAACACTGAAGCTTTCTTT. The encoded protein is CASSLVTGKNTEAFF.

The rearrangement joins TRBV28 to TRBJ1-1, with D maybe TRBD1 (6 bases). Germline CDR1 MDHEN, CDR2 SYDVKM. V was clipped by 10 bases and J by 1 base, with 10 bases between them. This CDR3 spans 12 amino acids. The CDR3 protein is CATTGPNTEAFF. In DNA, the CDR3 is TGTGCCACGACAGGACCGAACACTGAAGCTTTCTTT.

The V gene is TRBV6-6, the J gene TRBJ2-1; D is perhaps TRBD2 (5 bases). V was clipped by 8 bases and J by 9 bases, with 14 bases between them. The length of the CDR3 is 12 residues. CDR1 and CDR2 (germline): MNHNY, SVGAGI (reference sequence). The CDR3 nucleotides are TGTGCCAGCGGCCTCCTAGCAACTGAGCAGTTCTTC. Its translation: CASGLLATEQFF.

CDR3 bases: TGTGCCAGCTCACCACTGCCGCGAGACTTGTACACTGAAGCTTTCTTT. This translates into CASSPLPRDLYTEAFF. The rearrangement joins TRBV18 to TRBJ1-1; D ambiguous. The V end was cut by 1 base, the J end by 3 bases, with 15 bases between. Looked up from germline, CDR1 is KGHSH and CDR2 is LQKENI. The CDR3 is made up of 16 amino acids.

The J gene is TRBJ1-6, the V gene TRBV13, with 9 nucleotides matching TRBD1. Trimming took 2 bases from V and 10 from J; bases not matched to a gene: 12. CDR1 is PRHDT and CDR2 is FYEKMQ in the germline V gene (reference sequence). This CDR3 region has 17 residues. As DNA, the CDR3 is TGTGCCAGCAGCTTAATTGTTCCGGGGACAGGGCAATCACCCCTCCACTTT. The encoded protein is CASSLIVPGTGQSPLHF.

This chain connects TRBV18 to TRBJ2-7; D gene ambiguous. Germline lookup yields CDR1 KGHSH and CDR2 LQKENI. Trimming shortened V by 6 bases and J by 2 bases, and 14 bases separated the two germline ends. The CDR3 extends over 14 amino acids. CDR3 sequence: CASSLVNPTYEQYF. The DNA for the CDR3 is TGTGCCAGCTCCCTAGTAAACCCCACCTACGAGCAGTACTTC.

The chain is built from TRBV28 and TRBJ2-7; 7 bases align to TRBD1. The CDR3 length is 13 residues. Germline V gives CDR1 MDHEN, CDR2 SYDVKM. The junction had 4 bases not matched to a gene; V was cut back by 6 bases and J by 2 bases. Here the CDR3 DNA reads TGTGCCAGCAGACGGGACAGACCCTACGAGCAGTACTTC. Encoded protein: CASRRDRPYEQYF.

The CDR3, as DNA: TGTGCCAGCAGCCGAGACACAGGGATCTACGAGCAGTACTTC. Translation gives CASSRDTGIYEQYF. This chain joins TRBV7-6 and TRBJ2-7; D is perhaps TRBD1 (6 bases). V lost 5 bases and J 3 bases, leaving 14 bases between the germline ends. In germline, CDR1 is SGHVS, CDR2 FNYEAQ. This CDR3 contains 14 residues.

V gene TRBV24-1 combines with J gene TRBJ1-2; TRBD1 is a possible D gene (5 bases). The V gene lost 4 bases and the J gene lost 9 bases, with 20 bases spanning the gap. The germline CDR1 and CDR2 sequences are KGHDR and SFDVKD. The CDR3 spans 15 residues. CDR3 DNA sequence: TGTGCCACCAGTGACCGGACGGCTTTAGAGGGACGCTACACCTTC. This sequence encodes CATSDRTALEGRYTF.

This chain links TRBV18 with TRBJ1-4; maybe TRBD1 (6 bases). The CDR3 is 15 residues long. The germline gives CDR1 KGHSH, CDR2 LQKENI. V shed 2 bases and J shed 5 bases, with 12 bases lying between them. The CDR3 DNA follows: TGTGCCAGCTCACCAAGAGGGGGTTCAAATGAAAAACTGTTTTTT. Translation: CASSPRGGSNEKLFF.

The chain couples TRBV5-5 to TRBJ1-4; 10 nucleotides line up with TRBD1. Germline CDR1 reads SGHKS; CDR2 reads YYEKEE (reference sequence). The CDR3 runs to 16 residues. The V segment lost 4 bases and the J segment 4 bases; nucleotides outside the gene matches: 7. The CDR3 DNA reads TGTGCCAGCAGCGTGCGCCGGGACAGGGGTAATGAAAAACTGTTTTTT. The encoded protein is CASSVRRDRGNEKLFF.

The chain has TRBV4-2 and TRBJ1-1; 8 bases agree with TRBD1. The CDR3 runs to 17 residues. Germline CDR1 and CDR2: LGHNA and YNFKEQ. Losses at the gene ends were 10 bases for V and 2 bases for J; bases not matched to a gene: 18. The CDR3 loop reads CATQALGTGFINTEAFF. In nucleotides, the CDR3 is TGTGCCACCCAAGCCCTCGGGACAGGATTCATCAACACTGAAGCTTTCTTT.

The J gene is TRBJ2-7, the V gene TRBV29-1; no reliable D call. Germline V CDR1 and CDR2: SQVTM, ANQGSEA. This CDR3 is 13 amino acids long. Trimming pared 4 bases from V and 2 bases from J, leaving 12 bases between. This CDR3 reads CSVVGRMTYEQYF. CDR3 coding DNA: TGCAGCGTTGTCGGACGAATGACCTACGAGCAGTACTTC.

In regard to this clone: Other nucleotide sequences from this sample produce the same CDR3. The V and J genes are TRBV30 and TRBJ1-5; D is unclear. Trimming pared 0 bases from V and 1 base from J, leaving 4 bases between. The CDR3 consists of 13 residues. Germline loops: CDR1 GTSNPN, CDR2 SVGIG (reference sequence). CDR3 loop: CAWSVRSNQPQHF. CDR3 coding DNA: TGTGCCTGGAGTGTACGGAGCAATCAGCCCCAGCATTTT.

The J gene is TRBJ2-3, the V gene TRBV27; tentatively, D is TRBD1 or TRBD2 (6 bases each). Germline CDR1 is MNHEY and CDR2 is SMNVEV (reference sequence). Trimming cost V 2 bases and J 3 bases, with 15 bases left between them. The CDR3 has 16 residues. CDR3 sequence (DNA): TGTGCCAGCAGTTTAAGAGGGGGGAGAGTAACAGATACGCAGTATTTT. Encoded protein: CASSLRGGRVTDTQYF.

The chain is built from TRBV19 and TRBJ1-1, with a possible D match to TRBD1 (6 bases). The germline V and J ends were trimmed by 5 bases and 7 bases, with 11 bases remaining between them. Germline V gene data show CDR1 as LNHDA and CDR2 as SQIVND (reference sequence). The CDR3 is made up of 12 amino acids. For the CDR3, the DNA is TGTGCCAGTAGTCCCACAGGGAATGAAGCTTTCTTT. It is translated as CASSPTGNEAFF.